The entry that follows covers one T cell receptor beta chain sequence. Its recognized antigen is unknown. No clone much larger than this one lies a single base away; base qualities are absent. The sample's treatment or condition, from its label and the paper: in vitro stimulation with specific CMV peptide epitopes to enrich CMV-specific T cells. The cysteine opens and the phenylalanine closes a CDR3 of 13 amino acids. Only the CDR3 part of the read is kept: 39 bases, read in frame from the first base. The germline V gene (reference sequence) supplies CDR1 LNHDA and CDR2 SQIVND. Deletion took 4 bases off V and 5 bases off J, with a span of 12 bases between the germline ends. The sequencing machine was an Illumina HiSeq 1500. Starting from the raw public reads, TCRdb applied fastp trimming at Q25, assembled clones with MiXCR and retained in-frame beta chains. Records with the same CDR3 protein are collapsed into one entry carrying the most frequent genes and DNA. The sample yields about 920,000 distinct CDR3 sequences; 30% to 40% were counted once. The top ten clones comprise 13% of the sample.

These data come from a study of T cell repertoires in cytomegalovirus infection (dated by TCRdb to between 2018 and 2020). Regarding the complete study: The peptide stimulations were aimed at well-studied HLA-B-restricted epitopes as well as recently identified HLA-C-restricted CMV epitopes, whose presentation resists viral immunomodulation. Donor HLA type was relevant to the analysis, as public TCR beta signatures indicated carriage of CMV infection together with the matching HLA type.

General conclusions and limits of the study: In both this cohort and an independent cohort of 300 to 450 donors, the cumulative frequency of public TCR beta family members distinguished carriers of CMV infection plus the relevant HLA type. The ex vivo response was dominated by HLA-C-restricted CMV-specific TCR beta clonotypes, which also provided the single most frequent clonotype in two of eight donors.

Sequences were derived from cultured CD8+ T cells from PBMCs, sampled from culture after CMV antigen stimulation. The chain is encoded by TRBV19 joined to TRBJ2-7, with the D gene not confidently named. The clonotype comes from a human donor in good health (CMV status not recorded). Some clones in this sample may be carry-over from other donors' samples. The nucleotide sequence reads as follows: TGTGCCAGTAGTAATGGCAGATTCAACGAGCAGTACTTC. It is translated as CASSNGRFNEQYF.